The 20 T cell receptor beta chains presented below share a single source sample, sequenced in a study of shared clonotypes between healthy human individuals. Assay used: immunoSEQ multiplex PCR; TCRdb lists only in-frame clones, some missing. The data hold millions of clones, with 85% to 95% observed a single time. The source material was naive CD4+ T cells from PBMCs. Subset in this sample: CD45RA+ positively selected. These receptor sequences come from a man younger than 35 in good health. Some clones in this sample may be carry-over from other donors' samples.

This rearrangement joins TRBV9 to TRBJ2-1; TRBD2 agrees at 11 bases. Germline trimming cut 2 bases from V and 4 bases from J; bases unmatched to any gene: 8. CDR3 length equals 17 residues. The V gene's germline CDR1 is SGDLS and CDR2 YYNGEE. The CDR3 bases are TGTGCCAGCAGCGTTCTTCCTAGCGGGAGGACTTACAATGAGCAGTTCTTC. Its protein is CASSVLPSGRTYNEQFF.

The CDR3 DNA reads TGCGCCAGCAGCTTGTATGAGACAGGGGTTGGCTACACCTTC. Encoded protein: CASSLYETGVGYTF. The V call is TRBV5-1, the J call TRBJ1-2, with 8 bases aligning to TRBD1. The CDR3 length is 14 residues. V was clipped by 1 base and J by 7 bases; unmatched bases: 6. Germline lookup yields CDR1 SGHRS and CDR2 YFSETQ.

The table lists this clone with a few counts. The V call is TRBV27, the J call TRBJ1-5, with D tentatively TRBD1 (6 bases). Per the germline V gene, CDR1 is MNHEY and CDR2 is SMNVEV (reference sequence). The length of the CDR3 is 12 residues. V lost 6 bases and J 5 bases, leaving 8 bases between the germline ends. CDR3 residues: CASSTGHQPQHF. The CDR3 DNA is TGTGCCAGCAGCACAGGGCATCAGCCCCAGCATTTT.

CDR3 sequence: CASSASANTGELFF. CDR3 coding DNA: TGTGCCAGCAGCGCCTCCGCCAACACCGGGGAGCTGTTTTTT. This chain joins TRBV9 and TRBJ2-2; D not resolved. Germline CDR1 reads SGDLS; CDR2 reads YYNGEE. The CDR3 runs 14 residues. V was clipped by 3 bases and J by 2 bases, with 8 bases between them.

The chain employs TRBV7-9 and TRBJ2-4, with 9 bases that match TRBD2. The CDR3 is 16 residues long. The germline V gene has CDR1 SEHNR and CDR2 FQNEAQ (reference sequence). J was trimmed by 4 bases and V by 1 base; bases with no gene match: 5. The CDR3 region has the DNA TGTGCCAGCAGCTTAGGGCTAGCGGGATTAAAAAACATTCAGTACTTC. Encoded protein: CASSLGLAGLKNIQYF.

This clone was detected only once. The chain carries TRBV23-1 and TRBJ2-1; maybe TRBD1 (8 bases). TRBV23-1 is sorted into the ORF group, with uncertain function. The germline V and J ends were trimmed by 2 bases and 1 base, with 12 bases remaining between them. This CDR3 comprises 16 residues. CDR3: CASSQNRGGSYNEQFF. CDR3 DNA: TGCGCCAGCAGTCAAAACAGGGGGGGTTCCTACAATGAGCAGTTCTTC.

Note on this clone: Other nucleotide sequences from this sample produce the same CDR3. The rearrangement joins TRBV10-3 to TRBJ2-3; possible D gene TRBD2, 7 bases. Germline loops: CDR1 ENHRY, CDR2 SYGVKD. The CDR3 extends over 11 amino acids. Deletions cut 8 bases from V and 6 bases from J, with 9 bases between. CDR3 loop: CAIGRGDTQYF. The CDR3 nucleotides read TGTGCCATCGGGAGGGGGGATACGCAGTATTTT.

A remark on this clone: The sample contains more than one DNA sequence encoding this CDR3. The gene calls are TRBV6-5 and TRBJ2-3; D call uncertain. The germline V gene has CDR1 MNHEY and CDR2 SVGAGI. V was shortened by 0 bases and J by 3 bases, with 7 bases between the two germline ends. This CDR3 spans 14 amino acids. CDR3 in amino acids: CASSYSLGTDTQYF. The CDR3 nucleotides are TGTGCCAGCAGTTACTCACTGGGAACAGATACGCAGTATTTT.

The chain is built from TRBV7-3 and TRBJ2-7, with 8 bases fitting TRBD2. The CDR3 is 14 residues long. The trim removed 11 bases at V and 0 bases at J, leaving 9 bases unmatched. Germline CDR1 reads SGHTA; CDR2 reads FQGTGA. Here the CDR3 DNA reads TGTGCCCCTGGGTGGCGGGAGGCCTCCTACGAGCAGTACTTC. It specifies CAPGWREASYEQYF. Variable domain in full (rest from reference TRBV7-3 and TRBJ2-7): GAGVSQTPSNKVTEKGKYVELRCDPISGHTALYWYRQSLGQGPEFLIYFQGTGAADDSGLPNDRFFAVRPEGSVSTLKIQRTERGDSAVYLCAPGWREASYEQYFGPGTRLTVT.

The chain has TRBV7-9 and TRBJ2-1; 7 bases are a match to TRBD2. Germline V gene sequence: CDR1 SEHNR, CDR2 FQNEAQ (reference sequence). V was pared by 5 bases and J by 6 bases, with 4 bases of the junction left unmatched. The CDR3 is 13 amino acids. Here the CDR3 reads CASSPPGGNEQFF. In DNA form, the CDR3 reads TGTGCCAGCAGCCCCCCGGGGGGCAATGAGCAGTTCTTC.

The chain joins TRBV5-4 to TRBJ1-1; 8 nucleotides line up with TRBD1. The germline gives CDR1 SGHNT, CDR2 YYREEE (reference sequence). This CDR3 spans 14 amino acids. With 0 bases clipped from V and 3 bases from J, the junction kept 1 base outside the gene matches. Here the CDR3 DNA reads TGTGCCAGCAGCTTGGTACAGGGGGACACTGAAGCTTTCTTT. It yields the protein CASSLVQGDTEAFF. Full variable domain (missing parts from reference TRBV5-4 and TRBJ1-1): ETGVTQSPTHLIKTRGQQVTLRCSSQSGHNTVSWYQQALGQGPQFIFQYYREEENGRGNFPPRFSGLQFPNYSSELNVNALELDDSALYLCASSLVQGDTEAFFGQGTRLTVV.

The chain carries TRBV27 and TRBJ2-7, with D possibly TRBD2 on 5 matching bases. Germline CDR1 reads MNHEY; CDR2 reads SMNVEV (reference sequence). This CDR3 region has 13 residues. Trimming cost V 5 bases and J 5 bases, with 13 bases left between them. The CDR3 bases are TGTGCCAGCAGTCCCCGTCCCGGGAACGAGCAGTACTTC. This codes for CASSPRPGNEQYF.

The chain carries TRBV11-3 and TRBJ2-1, with TRBD2 matching 8 bases. V shed 4 bases, J shed 9 bases, and the junction held 8 bases outside the gene matches. The CDR3 runs 14 residues. Germline V gives CDR1 SGHNT, CDR2 YENEEA. DNA of the CDR3: TGTGCCAGCAGCTCGGGACTAGGAGACAGTGAGCAGTTCTTC. This encodes CASSSGLGDSEQFF. The full variable domain, in which reference TRBV11-3 and TRBJ2-1 provide the parts outside the CDR3, is EAGVVQSPRYKIIEKKQPVAFWCNPISGHNTLYWYLQNLGQGPELLIRYENEEAVDDSQLPKDRFSAERLKGVDSTLKIQPAELGDSAVYLCASSSGLGDSEQFFGPGTRLTVL.

V usage is TRBV7-9 and J usage is TRBJ2-2; no clear D gene. CDR3 length: 18 residues. Trimming pared 3 bases from V and 6 bases from J, leaving 23 bases between. Germline V gives CDR1 SEHNR, CDR2 FQNEAQ (reference sequence). Here the CDR3 DNA reads TGTGCCAGCAGCTTGGATCCATGGCGATCTTTTAACGCCGGGGAGCTGTTTTTT. Protein: CASSLDPWRSFNAGELFF. Full variable domain (rest looked up from reference TRBV7-9 and TRBJ2-2): DTGVSQNPRHKITKRGQNVTFRCDPISEHNRLYWYRQTLGQGPEFLTYFQNEAQLEKSRLLSDRFSAERPKGSFSTLEIQRTEQGDSAMYLCASSLDPWRSFNAGELFFGEGSRLTVL.

This clone came up a few times. The rearrangement joins TRBV9 to TRBJ1-5, with D hard to call. The CDR3 is made up of 13 amino acids. V shed 4 bases and J shed 2 bases, with 7 bases lying between them. Germline V gene data show CDR1 as SGDLS and CDR2 as YYNGEE. The CDR3 loop reads CASSMIGNQPQHF. For the CDR3, the DNA is TGTGCCAGCAGCATGATAGGCAATCAGCCCCAGCATTTT. The whole variable domain, remainder taken from reference TRBV9 and TRBJ1-5, is DSGVTQTPKHLITATGQRVTLRCSPRSGDLSVYWYQQSLDQGLQFLIQYYNGEERAKGNILERFSAQQFPDLHSELNLSSLELGDSALYFCASSMIGNQPQHFGDGTRLSIL.

V gene TRBV5-6 combines with J gene TRBJ1-1; D ambiguous. V was clipped by 6 bases and J by 0 bases, with 15 bases between them. From germline, CDR1 is SGHDT and CDR2 YYEEEE. This CDR3 is built from 15 residues. CDR3 amino acids: CASTFTRAMNTEAFF. The CDR3, as DNA: TGTGCCAGCACTTTCACCCGGGCTATGAACACTGAAGCTTTCTTT.

The V gene is TRBV28, the J gene TRBJ2-2; TRBD2 aligns across 7 bases. This CDR3 has 17 amino acids. Germline trimming cut 7 bases from V and 2 bases from J; bases unmatched to any gene: 13. Germline V CDR1 and CDR2: MDHEN, SYDVKM. This chain's CDR3 is CASTSPPSGINTGELFF. The CDR3 DNA follows: TGTGCCAGCACTTCCCCCCCCAGCGGGATTAACACCGGGGAGCTGTTTTTT. Full variable domain (missing parts from reference TRBV28 and TRBJ2-2): DVKVTQSSRYLVKRTGEKVFLECVQDMDHENMFWYRQDPGLGLRLIYFSYDVKMKEKGDIPEGYSVSREKKERFSLILESASTNQTSMYLCASTSPPSGINTGELFFGEGSRLTVL.

On this clone: Other DNA sequences in the sample encode the same CDR3. V gene TRBV19 combines with J gene TRBJ2-5; the match to TRBD2 covers 9 bases. Germline CDR1 and CDR2: LNHDA and SQIVND (reference sequence). The CDR3 contains 15 residues. The V segment lost 4 bases and the J segment 1 base; nucleotides outside the gene matches: 4. The CDR3 DNA reads TGTGCCAGTAGTACCCTAGCGGGACTCCAAGAGACCCAGTACTTC. It translates to CASSTLAGLQETQYF.

This clone was observed a few times. The J gene is TRBJ1-2, the V gene TRBV4-1; the D is unclear. Deletions cut 0 bases from V and 3 bases from J, with 23 bases between. CDR1 is MGHRA, CDR2 YSYEKL, per germline. The CDR3 runs 19 residues. The CDR3 DNA reads TGCGCCAGCAGCCAAGACAGACGGGAAGGCATACCAGGCTACTATGGCTACACCTTC. Translation gives CASSQDRREGIPGYYGYTF.

This clone has just one count. This chain uses TRBV7-9 with TRBJ1-1, with D maybe TRBD1 (6 bases). The germline V and J ends were trimmed by 2 bases and 5 bases, with 12 bases remaining between them. The CDR3 is made up of 14 amino acids. Per the germline V gene, CDR1 is SEHNR and CDR2 is FQNEAQ (reference sequence). The CDR3 DNA is TGTGCCAGCAGCTTATCAGGGGCCGTGACTGAAGCTTTCTTT. Residues: CASSLSGAVTEAFF.